What follows is one T cell receptor beta chain and its context. Its antigen is not identified. TCRdb called the 5' RACE reads again in MiXCR, with one record for every CDR3 protein. The sample shows 55,000 to 70,000 distinct CDR3 sequences, around 12% of them seen only once. The data stem from a study of early T cells in non-severe SARS-CoV-2 infection. The overall study: Investigators sequenced bulk RNA drawn from unsorted whole blood, and chains remained unpaired. Study conclusions and caveats: Private and CD4 specificities were missed by VDJdb matching, which favored anti-spike CD8 responses.

There are 17 residues in the CDR3. V was pared by 1 base and J by 5 bases, with 8 bases of the junction left unmatched. The chain recombines TRBV12-3 or TRBV12-4 with TRBJ2-6; the match to TRBD2 covers 7 bases. This TCR was sampled from an adult who was a healthcare worker with PCR-confirmed SARS-CoV-2 infection or an uninfected control (not recorded which). What was sequenced was whole blood. In DNA, the CDR3 is TGTGCCAGCAGTTTAGGGCAGGGAGGGGATTGGGCCAACGTCCTGACTTTC. Translated: CASSLGQGGDWANVLTF.